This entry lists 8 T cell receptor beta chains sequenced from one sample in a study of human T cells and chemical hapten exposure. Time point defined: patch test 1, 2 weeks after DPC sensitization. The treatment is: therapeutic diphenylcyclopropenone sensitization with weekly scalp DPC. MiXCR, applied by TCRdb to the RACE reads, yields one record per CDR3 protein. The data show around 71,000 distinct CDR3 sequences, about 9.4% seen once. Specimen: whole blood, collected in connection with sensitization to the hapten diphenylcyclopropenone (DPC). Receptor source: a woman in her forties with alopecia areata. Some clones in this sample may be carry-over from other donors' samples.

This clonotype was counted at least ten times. CDR3 residues: CASSYRDRAHEQFF. CDR3 nucleotide sequence: TGTGCCAGCAGCTACCGGGACAGGGCCCATGAGCAGTTCTTC. The chain recombines TRBV4-2 with TRBJ2-1; TRBD1 matches 9 bases. CDR1 and CDR2 from the germline V gene are LGHNA and YNFKEQ. The junction had 7 bases not matched to a gene; V was cut back by 5 bases and J by 8 bases. This CDR3 is built from 14 residues.

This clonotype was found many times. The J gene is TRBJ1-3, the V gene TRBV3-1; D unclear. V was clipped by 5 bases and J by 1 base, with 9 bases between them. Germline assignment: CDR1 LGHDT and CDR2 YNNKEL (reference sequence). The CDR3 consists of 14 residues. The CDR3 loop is CASSWRDSGNTIYF. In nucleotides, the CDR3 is TGTGCCAGCAGCTGGAGGGATTCTGGAAACACCATATATTTT.

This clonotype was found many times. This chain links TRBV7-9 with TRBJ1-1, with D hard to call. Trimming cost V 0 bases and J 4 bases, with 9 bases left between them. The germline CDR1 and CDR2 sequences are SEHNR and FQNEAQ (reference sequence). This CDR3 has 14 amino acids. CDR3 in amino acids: CASSLAVTGTEAFF. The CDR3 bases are TGTGCCAGCAGCTTAGCGGTCACGGGCACTGAAGCTTTCTTT.

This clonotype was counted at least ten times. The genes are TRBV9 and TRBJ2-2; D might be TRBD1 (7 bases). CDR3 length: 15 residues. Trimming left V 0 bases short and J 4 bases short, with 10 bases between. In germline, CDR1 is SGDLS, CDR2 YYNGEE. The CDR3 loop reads CASSVGQGGTGELFF. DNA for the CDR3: TGTGCCAGCAGCGTAGGACAGGGAGGCACCGGGGAGCTGTTTTTT.

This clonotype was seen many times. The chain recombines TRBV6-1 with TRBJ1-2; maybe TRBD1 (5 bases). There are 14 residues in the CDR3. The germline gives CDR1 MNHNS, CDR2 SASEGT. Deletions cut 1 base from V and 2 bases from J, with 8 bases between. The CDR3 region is CASSEDRLNYGYTF. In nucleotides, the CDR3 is TGTGCCAGCAGTGAAGACAGGTTAAACTATGGCTACACCTTC.

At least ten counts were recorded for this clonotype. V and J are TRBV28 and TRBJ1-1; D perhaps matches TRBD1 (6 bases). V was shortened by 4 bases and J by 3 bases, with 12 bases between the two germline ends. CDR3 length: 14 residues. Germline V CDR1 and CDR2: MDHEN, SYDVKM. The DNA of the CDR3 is TGTGCCAGCAGTTCGGGGGGCAGGTACACTGAAGCTTTCTTT. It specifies CASSSGGRYTEAFF. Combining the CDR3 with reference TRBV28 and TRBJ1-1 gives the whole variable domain DVKVTQSSRYLVKRTGEKVFLECVQDMDHENMFWYRQDPGLGLRLIYFSYDVKMKEKGDIPEGYSVSREKKERFSLILESASTNQTSMYLCASSSGGRYTEAFFGQGTRLTVV.

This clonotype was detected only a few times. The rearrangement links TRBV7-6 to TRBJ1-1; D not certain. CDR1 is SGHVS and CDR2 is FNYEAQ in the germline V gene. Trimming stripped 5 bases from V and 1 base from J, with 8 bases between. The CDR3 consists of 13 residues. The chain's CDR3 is CASSRLENTEAFF. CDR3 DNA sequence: TGTGCCAGCAGCCGACTGGAGAACACTGAAGCTTTCTTT.

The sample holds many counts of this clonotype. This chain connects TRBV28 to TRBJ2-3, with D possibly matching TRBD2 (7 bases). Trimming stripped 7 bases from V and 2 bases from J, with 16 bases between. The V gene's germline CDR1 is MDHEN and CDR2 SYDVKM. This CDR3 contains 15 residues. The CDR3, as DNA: TGTGCCAGCACTACGGGGGGCACTGCCACAGATACGCAGTATTTT. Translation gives CASTTGGTATDTQYF.